This is a list of T cell receptor beta chains from one sample in a study of metastatic and nonmetastatic thyroid tumors. TCRdb re-clonotyped the PCR reads via MiXCR. The table records some 90,000 clones, less than 10% of them present only once. Sequenced material: blood. The receptor set was obtained from a female donor with papillary thyroid cancer or a benign thyroid nodule (not recorded which). Some clones in this sample may be carry-over from other donors' samples. CDR3s include the opening cysteine and the closing phenylalanine or tryptophan. Not all rows give a size; the values are once, few, many and, for expanded clones, a class.

clone size	J gene	V gene	CDR3 protein
few	TRBJ1-5	TRBV19	CASNSGASGNQPQHF
.	TRBJ2-3	TRBV20-1	CSATNPSGGQGDTQYF
few	TRBJ2-5	TRBV5-1	CASSLGTELPRETQYF
many	TRBJ1-3	TRBV6-1	CASSVYSKSGDTIYF
many	TRBJ2-2	TRBV5-4	CASSLAGLAPGELFF
.	TRBJ1-4	TRBV7-2	CASSPPLLTTNEKLFF
many	TRBJ2-1	TRBV11-2	CASSLRPALSSYNEQFF
.	TRBJ2-7	TRBV20-1	CSARVGGQFGYEQYF
many	TRBJ1-6	TRBV20-1	CSGSGEVDSPLHF
many	TRBJ2-7	TRBV28	CASSLQETLDYEQYF
many	TRBJ2-6	TRBV6-1	CASSTLAGANVLTF
many	TRBJ1-2	TRBV20-1	CSALDPNGGGYTF
.	TRBJ1-4	TRBV11-2	CASSDLIRQGVNEKLFF
many	TRBJ2-3	TRBV20-1	CSARDLLTDTQYF
many	TRBJ1-2	TRBV2	CASSATGIGGYTF
many	TRBJ2-2	TRBV18	CASSPPSHNTGELFF
many	TRBJ1-1	TRBV5-1	CASSLDMNTEAFF
many	TRBJ2-1	TRBV4-2	CASSQDLDTDYNEQFF
many	TRBJ2-7	TRBV20-1	CSARETRTLSTDYEQYF
.	TRBJ1-2	TRBV3-1	CASSQETENYGYTF
few	TRBJ2-7	TRBV27	CASRQGTTSYEQYF
many	TRBJ2-3	TRBV3-1	CASSQGGGLTDTQYF
many	TRBJ1-3	TRBV5-6	CASNLGGSSGNTIYF
many	TRBJ2-3	TRBV15	CATSREAGTTDTQYF
many	TRBJ2-1	TRBV2	CASSGTGDPYNEQFF
many	TRBJ1-1	TRBV12-3/TRBV12-4	CASSNRGRGTEAFF
many	TRBJ1-5	TRBV7-9	CASSLLDTYPQPQHF
many	TRBJ2-5	TRBV15	CATSRSRGRQETQYF
.	TRBJ2-1	TRBV20-1	CSARDMGGASYGEQFF
.	TRBJ1-1	TRBV6-6	CASSSSRDGEEAFF
many	TRBJ2-5	TRBV5-4	CASSLGGRETQYF
many	TRBJ2-7	TRBV5-4	CASSLLGLREQYF
.	TRBJ1-2	TRBV5-4	CASSGPGTAYGYTF